The T cell receptor (beta chain) described here comes from a study of blood T cell repertoires in COVID-19. Study information: Donors in the United States, Italy and Spain gave samples during acute or convalescent COVID-19.

This clone appeared a single time. The V end was cut by 5 bases, the J end by 7 bases, with 15 bases between. Germline V gives CDR1 SGHVS, CDR2 FQNEAQ. CDR3 length equals 13 residues. As processed by the authors: By means of reference gene primer amplification, nucleated cell counts were estimated. This table comes from immunoSEQ multiplex PCR, and its TCRdb copy is limited to in-frame clones, with some not included. V and J calls and clone size follow that table, whereas D and trimming were derived from the DNA. The sample has around 52,000 clones; 83% are singletons. Material for sequencing was peripheral blood. The chain carries TRBV7-8 and TRBJ2-7, with D tentatively TRBD2 (7 bases). The source is a human donor in a cohort sampled during active COVID-19. CDR3 coding DNA: TGTGCCAGCAGCAATAGGGGGGGATTTGAGCAGTACTTC. Protein: CASSNRGGFEQYF. Combining the CDR3 with reference TRBV7-8 and TRBJ2-7 gives the whole variable domain GAGVSQSPRYKVAKRGQDVALRCDPISGHVSLFWYQQALGQGPEFLTYFQNEAQLDKSGLPSDRFFAERPEGSVSTLKIQRTQQEDSAVYLCASSNRGGFEQYFGPGTRLTVT.